These 3 T cell receptor beta chains share one sample of origin, sequenced in a study of blood T cell repertoires in COVID-19. Only in-frame clones appear in the TCRdb table, and some are missing; sequencing was by immunoSEQ multiplex PCR. The sample records tens of thousands of clones, about 80% being singletons. Sample: peripheral blood. The receptors originated from a woman aged 70-85 years with acute or convalescent COVID-19.

CDR3 DNA: TGTGCCAGCAGTTCACAGGGTGACACTGAAGCTTTCTTT. It specifies CASSSQGDTEAFF. The chain recombines TRBV12-3 or TRBV12-4 with TRBJ1-1, with D maybe TRBD1 (6 bases). The V end was cut by 4 bases, the J end by 3 bases, with 9 bases between. This CDR3 comprises 13 residues.

The J gene is TRBJ1-1, the V gene TRBV27; perhaps TRBD1 as D (5 bases). The CDR3 is 16 amino acids. The V end lost 2 bases, the J end lost 5 bases, and 18 bases lay between the germline ends. Germline V CDR1 and CDR2: MNHEY, SMNVEV (reference sequence). The CDR3 bases are TGTGCCAGCAGTTTACGCCCCCAGGGCGGTTGGACTGAAGCTTTCTTT. Its protein is CASSLRPQGGWTEAFF.

The V gene is TRBV6-5, the J gene TRBJ1-1; D is unclear. The CDR3 covers 15 residues. Germline CDR1 reads MNHEY; CDR2 reads SVGAGI. The germline V and J ends were trimmed by 7 bases and 5 bases, with 20 bases remaining between them. In DNA, the CDR3 is TGTGCCAGCAATCAAGGCCTAGGTCGCGGAACTGAAGCTTTCTTT. As protein: CASNQGLGRGTEAFF.